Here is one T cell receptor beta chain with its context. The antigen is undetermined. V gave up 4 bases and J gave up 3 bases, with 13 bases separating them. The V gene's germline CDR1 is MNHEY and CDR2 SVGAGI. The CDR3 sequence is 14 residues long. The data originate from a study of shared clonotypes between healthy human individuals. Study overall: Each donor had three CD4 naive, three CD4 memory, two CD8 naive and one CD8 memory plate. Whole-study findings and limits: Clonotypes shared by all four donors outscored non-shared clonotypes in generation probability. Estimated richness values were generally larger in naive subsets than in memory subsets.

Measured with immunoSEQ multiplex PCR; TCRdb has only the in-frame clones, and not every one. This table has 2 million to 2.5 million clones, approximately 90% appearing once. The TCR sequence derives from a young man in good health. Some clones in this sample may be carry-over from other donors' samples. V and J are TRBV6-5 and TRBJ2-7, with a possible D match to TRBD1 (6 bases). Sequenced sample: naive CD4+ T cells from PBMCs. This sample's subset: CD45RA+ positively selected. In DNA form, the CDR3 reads TGTGCCAGCAGTTCGCCGGGACAATTCTACGAGCAGTACTTC. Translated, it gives CASSSPGQFYEQYF.